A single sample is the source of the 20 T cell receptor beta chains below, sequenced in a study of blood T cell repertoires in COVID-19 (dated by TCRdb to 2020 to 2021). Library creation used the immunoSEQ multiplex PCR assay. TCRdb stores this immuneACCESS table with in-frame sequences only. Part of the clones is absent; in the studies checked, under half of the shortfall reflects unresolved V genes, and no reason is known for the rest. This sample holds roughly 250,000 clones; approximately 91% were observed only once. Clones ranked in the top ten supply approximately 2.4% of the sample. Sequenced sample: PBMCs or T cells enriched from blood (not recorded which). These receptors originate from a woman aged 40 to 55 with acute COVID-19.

The CDR3, as DNA: TGTGCCAGCAGCTTGGCCTCTAGCGGCAATGAGCAGTTCTTC. It encodes CASSLASSGNEQFF. The rearrangement joins TRBV5-4 to TRBJ2-1; 7 bases are shared with TRBD2. The germline V gene has CDR1 SGHNT and CDR2 YYREEE (reference sequence). V lost 0 bases, J lost 6 bases, and 3 bases stayed unmatched. The CDR3 totals 14 residues.

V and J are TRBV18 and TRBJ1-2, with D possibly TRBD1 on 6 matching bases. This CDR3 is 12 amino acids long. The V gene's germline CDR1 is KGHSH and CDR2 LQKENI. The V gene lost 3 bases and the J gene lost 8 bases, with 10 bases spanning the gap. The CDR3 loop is CASSPGASGYTF. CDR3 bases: TGTGCCAGCTCACCGGGGGCTTCCGGCTACACCTTC.

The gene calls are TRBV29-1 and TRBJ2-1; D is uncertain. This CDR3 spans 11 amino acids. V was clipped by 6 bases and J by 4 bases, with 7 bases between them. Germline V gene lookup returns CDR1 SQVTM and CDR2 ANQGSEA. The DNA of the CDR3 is TGCAGCGTGGAGCCGTACAATGAGCAGTTCTTC. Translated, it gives CSVEPYNEQFF.

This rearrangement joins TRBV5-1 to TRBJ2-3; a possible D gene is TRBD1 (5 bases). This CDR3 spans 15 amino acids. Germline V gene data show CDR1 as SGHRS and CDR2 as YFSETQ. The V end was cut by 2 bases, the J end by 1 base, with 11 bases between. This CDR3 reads CASSLYARGTDTQYF. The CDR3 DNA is TGCGCCAGCAGCTTATATGCCAGGGGCACAGATACGCAGTATTTT.

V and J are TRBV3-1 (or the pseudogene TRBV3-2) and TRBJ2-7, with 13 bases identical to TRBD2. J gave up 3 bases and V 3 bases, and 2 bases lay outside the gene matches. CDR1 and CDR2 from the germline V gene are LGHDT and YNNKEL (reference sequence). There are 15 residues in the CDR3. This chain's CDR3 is CASSQGTSGNYEQYF. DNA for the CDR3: TGTGCCAGCAGCCAGGGGACTAGCGGGAACTACGAGCAGTACTTC.

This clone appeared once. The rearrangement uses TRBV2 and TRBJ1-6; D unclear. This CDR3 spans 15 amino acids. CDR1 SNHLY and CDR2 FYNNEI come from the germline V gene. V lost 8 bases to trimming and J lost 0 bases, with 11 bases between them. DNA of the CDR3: TGTGCCAGCGCGGCCGAAAGCTCCTATAATTCACCCCTCCACTTT. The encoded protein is CASAAESSYNSPLHF.

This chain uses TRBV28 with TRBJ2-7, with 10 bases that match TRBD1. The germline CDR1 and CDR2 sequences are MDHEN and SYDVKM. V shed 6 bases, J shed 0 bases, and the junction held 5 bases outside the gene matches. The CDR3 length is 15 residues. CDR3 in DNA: TGTGCCAGCAGACCCTGGGACAGGGGCTCCTACGAGCAGTACTTC. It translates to CASRPWDRGSYEQYF.

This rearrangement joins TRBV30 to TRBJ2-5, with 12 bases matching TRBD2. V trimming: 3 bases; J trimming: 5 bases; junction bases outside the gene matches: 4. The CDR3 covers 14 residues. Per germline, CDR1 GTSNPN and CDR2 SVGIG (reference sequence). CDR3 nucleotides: TGTGCCTGGAGCCTAGCGGGAGGGCCGGAGACCCAGTACTTC. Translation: CAWSLAGGPETQYF.

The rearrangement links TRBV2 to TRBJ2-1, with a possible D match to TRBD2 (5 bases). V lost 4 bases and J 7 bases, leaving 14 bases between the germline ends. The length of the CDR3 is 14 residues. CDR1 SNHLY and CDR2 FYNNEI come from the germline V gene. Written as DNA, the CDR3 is TGTGCCAGCAGTGCTGGGCGGGCCGGGAATGAGCAGTTCTTC. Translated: CASSAGRAGNEQFF.

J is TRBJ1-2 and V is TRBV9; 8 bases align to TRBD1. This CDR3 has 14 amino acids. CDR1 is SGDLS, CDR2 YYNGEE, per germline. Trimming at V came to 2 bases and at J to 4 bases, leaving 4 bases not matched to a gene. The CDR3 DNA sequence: TGTGCCAGCAGCGTTGGACAGGGTTCCTATGGCTACACCTTC. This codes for CASSVGQGSYGYTF.

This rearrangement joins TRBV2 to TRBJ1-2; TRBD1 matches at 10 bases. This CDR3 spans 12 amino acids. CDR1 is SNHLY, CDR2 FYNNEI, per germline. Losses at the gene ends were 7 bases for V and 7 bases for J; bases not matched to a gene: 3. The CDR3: CASNGQGVGYTF. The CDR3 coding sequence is TGTGCCAGCAATGGACAGGGGGTTGGCTACACCTTC.

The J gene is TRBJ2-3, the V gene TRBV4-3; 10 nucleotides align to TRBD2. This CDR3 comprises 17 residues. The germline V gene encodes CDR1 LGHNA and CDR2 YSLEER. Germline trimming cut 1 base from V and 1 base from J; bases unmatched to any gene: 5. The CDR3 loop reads CASSQGPGTSGTDTQYF. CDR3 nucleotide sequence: TGCGCCAGCAGCCAAGGTCCTGGGACTAGCGGCACAGATACGCAGTATTTT.

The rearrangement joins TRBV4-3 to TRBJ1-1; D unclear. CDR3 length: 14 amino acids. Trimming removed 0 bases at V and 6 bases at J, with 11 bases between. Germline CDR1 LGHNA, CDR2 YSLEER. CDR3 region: CASSQDSGVAEAFF. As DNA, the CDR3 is TGCGCCAGCAGCCAAGACTCGGGAGTGGCTGAAGCTTTCTTT.

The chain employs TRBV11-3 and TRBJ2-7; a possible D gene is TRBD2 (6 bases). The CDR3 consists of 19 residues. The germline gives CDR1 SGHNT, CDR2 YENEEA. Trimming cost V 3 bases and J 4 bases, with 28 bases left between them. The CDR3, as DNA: TGTGCCAGCAGCTTGTCAGCGAGGCCTTCTGGGGGGTCAGCGTACGAGCAGTACTTC. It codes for CASSLSARPSGGSAYEQYF.

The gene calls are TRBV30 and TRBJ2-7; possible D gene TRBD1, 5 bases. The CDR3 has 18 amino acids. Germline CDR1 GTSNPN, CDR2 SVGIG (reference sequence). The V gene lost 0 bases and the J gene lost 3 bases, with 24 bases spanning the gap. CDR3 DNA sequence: TGTGCCTGGAGTGTGGGCCAAACCCCAGGGAAGGTCCGCTACGAGCAGTACTTC. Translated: CAWSVGQTPGKVRYEQYF.

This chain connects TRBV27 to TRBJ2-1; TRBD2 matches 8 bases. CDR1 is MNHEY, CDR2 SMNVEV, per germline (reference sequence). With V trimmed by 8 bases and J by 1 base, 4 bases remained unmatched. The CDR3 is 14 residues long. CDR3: CASGSGRSYNEQFF. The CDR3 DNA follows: TGTGCCAGCGGGAGCGGGAGATCCTACAATGAGCAGTTCTTC.

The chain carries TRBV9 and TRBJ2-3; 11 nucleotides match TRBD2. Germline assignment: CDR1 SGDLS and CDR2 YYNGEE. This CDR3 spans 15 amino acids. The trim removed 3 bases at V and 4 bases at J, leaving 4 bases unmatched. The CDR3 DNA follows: TGTGCCAGCAGCGGACTAGCGGGGAGTTCAGATACGCAGTATTTT. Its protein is CASSGLAGSSDTQYF.

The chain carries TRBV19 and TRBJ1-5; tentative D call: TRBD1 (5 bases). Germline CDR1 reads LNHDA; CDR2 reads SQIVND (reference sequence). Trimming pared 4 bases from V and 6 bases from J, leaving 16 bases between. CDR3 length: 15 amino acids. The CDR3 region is CASSRGQGKGQPQHF. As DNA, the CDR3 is TGTGCCAGTAGTAGGGGCCAAGGGAAAGGTCAGCCCCAGCATTTT.

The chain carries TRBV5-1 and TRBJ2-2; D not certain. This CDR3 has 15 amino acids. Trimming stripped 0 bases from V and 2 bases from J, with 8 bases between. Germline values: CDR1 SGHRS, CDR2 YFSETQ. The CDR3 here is CASSLGLLNTGELFF. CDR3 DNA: TGCGCCAGCAGCTTGGGACTCCTAAACACCGGGGAGCTGTTTTTT.

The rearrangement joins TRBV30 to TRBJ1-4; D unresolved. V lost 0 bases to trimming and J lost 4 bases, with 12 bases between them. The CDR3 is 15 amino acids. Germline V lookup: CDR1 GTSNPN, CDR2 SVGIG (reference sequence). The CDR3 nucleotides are TGTGCCTGGAGTGTAACTAGGGCGCTTAATGAAAAACTGTTTTTT. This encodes CAWSVTRALNEKLFF.